A single sample is the source of the 18 T cell receptor beta chains below, sequenced in a study of shared clonotypes between healthy human individuals. Clones were read by immunoSEQ multiplex PCR, and TCRdb kept only the in-frame ones, dropping some. This table has more than 2 million clones, 90% to 95% appearing once. The sequenced sample was naive CD4+ T cells sorted from blood. Indicated subset: CD45RA+ positively selected. These receptor sequences come from a man younger than 35 in good health.

The chain has TRBV19 and TRBJ2-1, with D possibly called TRBD1 or TRBD2 (6 bases each). The CDR3 spans 15 residues. CDR1 and CDR2 (germline): LNHDA, SQIVND (reference sequence). Between the trimmed V and J ends, which lost 5 bases and 2 bases, there was a span of 13 bases. The CDR3 bases are TGTGCCAGTAGTCCCGGGGGCCACCCCTACAATGAGCAGTTCTTC. This encodes CASSPGGHPYNEQFF. Using reference TRBV19 and TRBJ2-1 for the parts outside the CDR3, the full variable domain is DGGITQSPKYLFRKEGQNVTLSCEQNLNHDAMYWYRQDPGQGLRLIYYSQIVNDFQKGDIAEGYSVSREKKESFPLTVTSAQKNPTAFYLCASSPGGHPYNEQFFGPGTRLTVL.

The chain recombines TRBV21-1 with TRBJ1-5. TRBV21-1 is a known pseudogene. The length of the CDR3 is 15 residues. The CDR3 DNA reads as TGTGCCAGCAGCAAAGCGCGGAGGGGGGTCCAGCCCCAGCATTTT. Amino acids: CASSKARRGVQPQHF.

Only one count was recorded for this clone. The chain has TRBV6-1 and TRBJ2-2; 11 bases agree with TRBD2. Per the germline V gene, CDR1 is MNHNS and CDR2 is SASEGT. V gave up 11 bases and J gave up 1 base; unmatched junction bases: 3. CDR3 length: 14 residues. Written as DNA, the CDR3 is TGTGCCGGTGGGACTAGCGGGAACACCGGGGAGCTGTTTTTT. Amino acids: CAGGTSGNTGELFF.

The chain uses TRBV4-3 and TRBJ2-7; D might be TRBD1 (6 bases). Germline V CDR1 and CDR2: LGHNA, YSLEER. This CDR3 contains 16 residues. V was pared by 1 base and J by 1 base, with 14 bases between. CDR3 in amino acids: CASSQARTGPSYEQYF. DNA of the CDR3: TGCGCCAGCAGCCAAGCCCGCACAGGGCCTTCCTACGAGCAGTACTTC.

This rearrangement joins TRBV5-1 to TRBJ2-7, with 9 bases lining up with TRBD1. Per germline, CDR1 SGHRS and CDR2 YFSETQ. V shed 3 bases, J shed 5 bases, and the junction held 9 bases outside the gene matches. The CDR3 has 15 amino acids. CDR3 protein: CASSSVRDRDHEQYF. The CDR3 DNA sequence: TGCGCCAGCAGCTCGGTCCGGGACAGGGATCACGAGCAGTACTTC.

The gene calls are TRBV11-2 and TRBJ1-4; D ambiguous. The CDR3 runs to 12 residues. Trimming stripped 5 bases from V and 16 bases from J, with 17 bases between. Germline V gives CDR1 SGHAT, CDR2 FQNNGV. CDR3 in DNA: TGTGCCAGCAGCCCGGCTGGGCGGCTGGGGTTTTTT. Translating gives CASSPAGRLGFF.

For the CDR3, the DNA is TGTGCCAGCGAACAGGGGTTAAACACTGAAGCTTTCTTT. It yields the protein CASEQGLNTEAFF. The chain has TRBV10-3 and TRBJ1-1; 7 nucleotides line up with TRBD1. CDR1 and CDR2 from the germline V gene are ENHRY and SYGVKD. With V trimmed by 10 bases and J by 2 bases, 7 bases remained unmatched. The CDR3 runs to 13 residues.

Remarks on this clone: Sequence at one end of the junction differs from germline and may be a read error. The chain employs TRBV25-1 and TRBJ2-3, with TRBD2 matching 8 bases. The length of the CDR3 is 17 residues. Germline V lookup: CDR1 MGHDK, CDR2 SYGVNS. CDR3 amino acids: CASSDPGGARSIDTQYF. CDR3 in DNA: TGTGCCAGCAGTGACCCCGGGGGGGCCCGGAGCATAGATACGCAGTATTTT.

This sequence joins TRBV27 and TRBJ1-4; D is undetermined. Deletions cut 5 bases from V and 13 bases from J, with 20 bases between. CDR3 length: 14 amino acids. The germline CDR1 and CDR2 sequences are MNHEY and SMNVEV (reference sequence). The CDR3: CASSPGLRSSGLFF. The DNA for the CDR3 is TGTGCCAGCAGTCCCGGGCTCAGGTCTTCAGGACTGTTTTTT.

The chain recombines TRBV7-3 with TRBJ2-3, with D perhaps TRBD2 (5 bases). This CDR3 is built from 14 residues. Germline values: CDR1 SGHTA, CDR2 FQGTGA. Trimming removed 5 bases at V and 0 bases at J, with 9 bases between. DNA of the CDR3: TGTGCCAGCAGCGTCGGACTGAGCACAGATACGCAGTATTTT. This codes for CASSVGLSTDTQYF.

The chain recombines TRBV5-5 with TRBJ1-3; D unresolved. The CDR3 extends over 15 amino acids. Germline CDR1 and CDR2: SGHKS and YYEKEE (reference sequence). V was shortened by 4 bases and J by 1 base, with 12 bases between the two germline ends. CDR3 nucleotides: TGTGCCAGCAGCCGCGCGGTAGTGTCTGGAAACACCATATATTTT. This translates into CASSRAVVSGNTIYF.

J is TRBJ1-3 and V is TRBV6-1; a weak D match, TRBD1 (7 bases). The J call may be mistaken, given a closer DNA end match to TRBJ2-2. This CDR3 has 15 amino acids. The germline V gene has CDR1 MNHNS and CDR2 SASEGT. This chain's CDR3 is CASSENRGGGGELFF. CDR3 nucleotides: TGTGCCAGCAGTGAAAACAGGGGAGGTGGCGGGGAGCTGTTTTTT.

CDR3 coding DNA: TGTGCCAGCAGCTTAGGTGAAGTAGACTACGAGCAGTACTTC. Amino acid sequence: CASSLGEVDYEQYF. This sequence joins TRBV7-9 and TRBJ2-7; no clear D gene. CDR3 size: 14 residues. The germline CDR1 and CDR2 sequences are SEHNR and FQNEAQ (reference sequence). Deletions cut 1 base from V and 3 bases from J, with 10 bases between. Based on the CDR3 plus reference TRBV7-9 and TRBJ2-7, the full variable domain is DTGVSQNPRHKITKRGQNVTFRCDPISEHNRLYWYRQTLGQGPEFLTYFQNEAQLEKSRLLSDRFSAERPKGSFSTLEIQRTEQGDSAMYLCASSLGEVDYEQYFGPGTRLTVT.

This clone was seen a handful of times. The chain employs TRBV2 and TRBJ1-1; a weak D match, TRBD1 (6 bases). This CDR3 has 11 residues. The V gene lost 5 bases and the J gene lost 8 bases, with 9 bases spanning the gap. Germline V gene data show CDR1 as SNHLY and CDR2 as FYNNEI. CDR3 region: CASSQTGEAFF. Here the CDR3 DNA reads TGTGCCAGCAGTCAGACAGGAGAAGCTTTCTTT.

This chain connects TRBV11-2 to TRBJ1-2; 8 bases align to TRBD1. Germline V gives CDR1 SGHAT, CDR2 FQNNGV. The CDR3 length is 13 residues. V lost 5 bases and J lost 8; bases outside the gene matches: 7. The CDR3 coding sequence is TGTGCCAGCAGCCCTCCAGGGGGCTACGGCTACACCTTC. Its protein is CASSPPGGYGYTF.

The chain joins TRBV5-1 to TRBJ1-1; D is uncertain. V lost 0 bases to trimming and J lost 7 bases, with 10 bases between them. This CDR3 comprises 13 residues. Germline V gene lookup returns CDR1 SGHRS and CDR2 YFSETQ. The CDR3 nucleotides read TGCGCCAGCAGCTTGGCGGGGATGAGTGAAGCTTTCTTT. Translated: CASSLAGMSEAFF. Full variable domain (missing parts from reference TRBV5-1 and TRBJ1-1): KAGVTQTPRYLIKTRGQQVTLSCSPISGHRSVSWYQQTPGQGLQFLFEYFSETQRNKGNFPGRFSGRQFSNSRSEMNVSTLELGDSALYLCASSLAGMSEAFFGQGTRLTVV.

The rearrangement uses TRBV6-1 and TRBJ2-6, with no clear D. Germline V gene lookup returns CDR1 MNHNS and CDR2 SASEGT. The CDR3 loop spans 14 amino acids. V gave up 3 bases and J gave up 0 bases, with 3 bases separating them. The CDR3 sequence: CASSDYSGANVLTF. In DNA form, the CDR3 reads TGTGCCAGCAGTGACTACTCTGGGGCCAACGTCCTGACTTTC.

The chain couples TRBV7-8 to TRBJ2-7; 12 nucleotides match TRBD1. CDR1 is SGHVS, CDR2 FQNEAQ, per germline. The length of the CDR3 is 17 residues. Trimming removed 4 bases from V and 3 bases from J; junction bases left unmatched: 10. CDR3 DNA: TGTGCCAGCAGCTCTCCAACCGGGACAGGGGGCCGCTACGAGCAGTACTTC. Translated, it gives CASSSPTGTGGRYEQYF.